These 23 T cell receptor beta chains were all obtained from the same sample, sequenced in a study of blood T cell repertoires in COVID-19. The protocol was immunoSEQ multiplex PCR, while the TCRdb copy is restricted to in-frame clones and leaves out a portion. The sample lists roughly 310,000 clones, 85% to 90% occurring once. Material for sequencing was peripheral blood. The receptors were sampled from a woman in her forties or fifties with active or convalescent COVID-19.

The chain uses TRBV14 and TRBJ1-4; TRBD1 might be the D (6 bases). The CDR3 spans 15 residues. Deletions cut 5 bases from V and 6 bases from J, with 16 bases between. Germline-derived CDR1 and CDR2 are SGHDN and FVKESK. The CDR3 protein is CASSKQGLRDEKLFF. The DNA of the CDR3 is TGTGCCAGCAGCAAACAGGGTTTAAGGGATGAAAAACTGTTTTTT.

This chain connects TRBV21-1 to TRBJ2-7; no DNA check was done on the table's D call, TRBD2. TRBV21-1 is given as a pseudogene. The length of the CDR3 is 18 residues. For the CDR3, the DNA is TGTGCCAGCAGCAATGAGGAACTAGCGGGTTCCCCCGCCTACGAGCAGTACTTC. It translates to CASSNEELAGSPAYEQYF.

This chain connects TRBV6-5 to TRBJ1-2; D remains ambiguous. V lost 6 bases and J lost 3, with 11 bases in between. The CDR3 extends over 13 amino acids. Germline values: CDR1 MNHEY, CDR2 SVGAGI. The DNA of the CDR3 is TGTGCCAGCAGCCTAGTGGTGGACTATGGCTACACCTTC. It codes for CASSLVVDYGYTF.

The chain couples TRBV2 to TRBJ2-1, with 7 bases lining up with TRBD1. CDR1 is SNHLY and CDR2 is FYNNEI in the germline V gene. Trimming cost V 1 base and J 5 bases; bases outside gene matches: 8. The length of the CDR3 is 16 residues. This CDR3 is CASSEGSGTENNEQFF. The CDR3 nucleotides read TGTGCCAGCAGTGAAGGGTCCGGGACAGAAAACAATGAGCAGTTCTTC.

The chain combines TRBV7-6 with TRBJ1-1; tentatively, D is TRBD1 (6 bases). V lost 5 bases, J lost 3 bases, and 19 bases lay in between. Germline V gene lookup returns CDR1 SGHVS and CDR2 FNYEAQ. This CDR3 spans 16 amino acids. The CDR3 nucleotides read TGTGCCAGCAGCCATCTTAGGTTGGGGGCGCACACTGAAGCTTTCTTT. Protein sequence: CASSHLRLGAHTEAFF. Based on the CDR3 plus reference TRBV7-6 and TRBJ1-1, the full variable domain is GAGVSQSPRYKVTKRGQDVALRCDPISGHVSLYWYRQALGQGPEFLTYFNYEAQQDKSGLPNDRFSAERPEGSISTLTIQRTEQRDSAMYRCASSHLRLGAHTEAFFGQGTRLTVV.

CDR3 bases: TGTGCCTGGGCAATACTCGGGGAGCTGTTTTTT. Translating gives CAWAILGELFF. This chain links TRBV30 with TRBJ2-2; D remains unclear. Per germline, CDR1 GTSNPN and CDR2 SVGIG (reference sequence). V shed 5 bases and J shed 7 bases, with 8 bases lying between them. This CDR3 contains 11 residues.

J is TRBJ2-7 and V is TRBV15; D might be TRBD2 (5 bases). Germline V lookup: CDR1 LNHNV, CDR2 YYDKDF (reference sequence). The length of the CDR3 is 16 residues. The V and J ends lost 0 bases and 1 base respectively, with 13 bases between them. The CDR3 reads CATSRDPERRSYEQYF. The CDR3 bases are TGTGCCACCAGCAGAGATCCTGAGCGGAGATCCTACGAGCAGTACTTC. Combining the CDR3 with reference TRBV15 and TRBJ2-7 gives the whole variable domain DAMVIQNPRYQVTQFGKPVTLSCSQTLNHNVMYWYQQKSSQAPKLLFHYYDKDFNNEADTPDNFQSRRPNTSFCFLDIRSPGLGDTAMYLCATSRDPERRSYEQYFGPGTRLTVT.

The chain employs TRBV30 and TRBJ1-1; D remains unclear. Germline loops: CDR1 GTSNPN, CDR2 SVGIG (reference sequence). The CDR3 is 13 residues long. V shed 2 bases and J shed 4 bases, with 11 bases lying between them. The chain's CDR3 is CAWSLPVVTEAFF. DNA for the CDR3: TGTGCCTGGAGTCTTCCGGTTGTCACTGAAGCTTTCTTT.

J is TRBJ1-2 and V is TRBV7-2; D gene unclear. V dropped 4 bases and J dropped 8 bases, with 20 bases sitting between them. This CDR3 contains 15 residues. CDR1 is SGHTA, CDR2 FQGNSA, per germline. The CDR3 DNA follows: TGTGCCAGCAGCTGGGAAAGGAGGAGCCCAGGCGGCTACACCTTC. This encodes CASSWERRSPGGYTF. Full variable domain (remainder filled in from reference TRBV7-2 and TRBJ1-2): GAGVSQSPSNKVTEKGKDVELRCDPISGHTALYWYRQSLGQGLEFLIYFQGNSAPDKSGLPSDRFSAERTGGSVSTLTIQRTQQEDSAVYLCASSWERRSPGGYTFGSGTRLTVV.

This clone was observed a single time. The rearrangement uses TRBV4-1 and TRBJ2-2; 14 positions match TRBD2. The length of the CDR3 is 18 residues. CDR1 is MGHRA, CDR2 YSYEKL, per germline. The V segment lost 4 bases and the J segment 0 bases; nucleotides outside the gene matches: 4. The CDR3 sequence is CASSLRLAGGANTGELFF. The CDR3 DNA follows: TGCGCCAGCAGCCTTCGACTAGCGGGGGGGGCGAACACCGGGGAGCTGTTTTTT.

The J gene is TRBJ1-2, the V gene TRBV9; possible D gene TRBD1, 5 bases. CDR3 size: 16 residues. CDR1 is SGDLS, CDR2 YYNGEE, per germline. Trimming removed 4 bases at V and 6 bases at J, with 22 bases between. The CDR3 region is CASSLTSGVKGNGYTF. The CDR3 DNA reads TGTGCCAGCAGCCTTACCTCGGGGGTAAAAGGGAATGGCTACACCTTC.

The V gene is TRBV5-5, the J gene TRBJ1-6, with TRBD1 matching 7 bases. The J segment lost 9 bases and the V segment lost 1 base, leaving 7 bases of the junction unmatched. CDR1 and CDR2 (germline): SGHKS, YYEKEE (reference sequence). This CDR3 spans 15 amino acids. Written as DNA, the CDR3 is TGTGCCAGCAGCTTGAGACAGGGTCCACCTTCACCCCTCCACTTT. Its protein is CASSLRQGPPSPLHF. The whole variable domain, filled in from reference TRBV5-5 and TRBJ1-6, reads DAGVTQSPTHLIKTRGQQVTLRCSPISGHKSVSWYQQVLGQGPQFIFQYYEKEERGRGNFPDRFSARQFPNYSSELNVNALLLGDSALYLCASSLRQGPPSPLHFGNGTRLTVT.

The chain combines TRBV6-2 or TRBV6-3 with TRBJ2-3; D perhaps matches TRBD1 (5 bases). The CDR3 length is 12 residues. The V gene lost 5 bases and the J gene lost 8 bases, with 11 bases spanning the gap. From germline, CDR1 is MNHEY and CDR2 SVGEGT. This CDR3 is CASSPSRGTQYF. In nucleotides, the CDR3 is TGTGCCAGCAGTCCCTCAAGGGGTACGCAGTATTTT.

The CDR3 protein is CASSKDGGANYGYTF. The CDR3 DNA is TGTGCCAGCAGTAAGGACGGGGGAGCTAACTATGGCTACACCTTC. J is TRBJ1-2 and V is TRBV2; a weak D match, TRBD1 (5 bases). The germline V and J ends were trimmed by 5 bases and 0 bases, with 13 bases remaining between them. The CDR3 has 15 amino acids. Germline V gene sequence: CDR1 SNHLY, CDR2 FYNNEI.

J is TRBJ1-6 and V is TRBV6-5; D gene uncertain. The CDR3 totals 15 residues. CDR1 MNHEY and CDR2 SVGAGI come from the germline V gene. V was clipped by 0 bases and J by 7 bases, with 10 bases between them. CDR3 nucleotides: TGTGCCAGCAGTTACTCCCCACGAACAAATTCACCCCTCCACTTT. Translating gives CASSYSPRTNSPLHF.

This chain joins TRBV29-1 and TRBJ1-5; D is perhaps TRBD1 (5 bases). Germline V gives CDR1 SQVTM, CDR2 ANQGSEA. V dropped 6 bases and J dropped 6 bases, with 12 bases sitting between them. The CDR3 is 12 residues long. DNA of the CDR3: TGCAGCGTCGGGACTCAAGGTCAGCCCCAGCATTTT. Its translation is CSVGTQGQPQHF.

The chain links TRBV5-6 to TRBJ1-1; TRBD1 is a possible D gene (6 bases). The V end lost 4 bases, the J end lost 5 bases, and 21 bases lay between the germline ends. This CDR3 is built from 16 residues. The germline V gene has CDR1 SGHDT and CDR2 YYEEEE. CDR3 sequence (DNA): TGTGCCAGCAGCCCACGACAGGCAGGGTTGGGGACTGAAGCTTTCTTT. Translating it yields CASSPRQAGLGTEAFF.

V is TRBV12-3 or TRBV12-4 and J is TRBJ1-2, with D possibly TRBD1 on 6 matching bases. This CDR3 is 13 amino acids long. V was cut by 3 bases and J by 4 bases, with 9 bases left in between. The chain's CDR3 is CASSFSGAYGYTF. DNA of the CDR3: TGTGCCAGCAGTTTCTCAGGGGCCTATGGCTACACCTTC.

The CDR3 DNA reads as TGTGCCTGGAGTAACAGGGGTAATTCTGAAGCTTTCTTT. The encoded protein is CAWSNRGNSEAFF. The J gene is TRBJ1-1, the V gene TRBV30, with 7 bases fitting TRBD1. Germline V lookup: CDR1 GTSNPN, CDR2 SVGIG (reference sequence). V gave up 2 bases and J gave up 6 bases; unmatched junction bases: 6. The CDR3 runs 13 residues.

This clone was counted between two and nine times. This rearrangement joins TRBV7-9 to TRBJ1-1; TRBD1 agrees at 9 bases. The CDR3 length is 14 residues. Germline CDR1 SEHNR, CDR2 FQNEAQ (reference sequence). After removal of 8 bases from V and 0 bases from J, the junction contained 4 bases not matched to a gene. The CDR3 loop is CASGQGNLNTEAFF. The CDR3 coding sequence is TGTGCCAGCGGACAGGGGAATTTGAACACTGAAGCTTTCTTT.

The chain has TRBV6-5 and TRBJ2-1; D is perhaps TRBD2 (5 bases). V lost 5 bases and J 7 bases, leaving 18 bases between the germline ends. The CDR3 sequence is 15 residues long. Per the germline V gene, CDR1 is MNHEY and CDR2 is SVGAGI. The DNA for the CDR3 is TGTGCCAGCAGTAAGGCCCCGTTTAGGGAGAATGAGCAGTTCTTC. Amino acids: CASSKAPFRENEQFF.

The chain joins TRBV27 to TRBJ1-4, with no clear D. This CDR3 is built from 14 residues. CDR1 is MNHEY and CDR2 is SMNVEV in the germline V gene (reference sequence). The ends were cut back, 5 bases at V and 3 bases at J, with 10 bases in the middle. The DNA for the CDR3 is TGTGCCAGCAGTCCAAGGAGGGCTAATGAAAAACTGTTTTTT. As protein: CASSPRRANEKLFF. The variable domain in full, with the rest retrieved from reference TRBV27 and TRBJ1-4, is EAQVTQNPRYLITVTGKKLTVTCSQNMNHEYMSWYRQDPGLGLRQIYYSMNVEVTDKGDVPEGYKVSRKEKRNFPLILESPSPNQTSLYFCASSPRRANEKLFFGSGTQLSVL.

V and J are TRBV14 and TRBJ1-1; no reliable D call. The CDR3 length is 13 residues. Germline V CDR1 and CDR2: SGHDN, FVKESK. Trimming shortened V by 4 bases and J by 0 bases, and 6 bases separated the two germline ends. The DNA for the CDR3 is TGTGCCAGCAGCCGACAAATGAACACTGAAGCTTTCTTT. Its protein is CASSRQMNTEAFF. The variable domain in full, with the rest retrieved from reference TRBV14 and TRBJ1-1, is EAGVTQFPSHSVIEKGQTVTLRCDPISGHDNLYWYRRVMGKEIKFLLHFVKESKQDESGMPNNRFLAERTGGTYSTLKVQPAELEDSGVYFCASSRQMNTEAFFGQGTRLTVV.